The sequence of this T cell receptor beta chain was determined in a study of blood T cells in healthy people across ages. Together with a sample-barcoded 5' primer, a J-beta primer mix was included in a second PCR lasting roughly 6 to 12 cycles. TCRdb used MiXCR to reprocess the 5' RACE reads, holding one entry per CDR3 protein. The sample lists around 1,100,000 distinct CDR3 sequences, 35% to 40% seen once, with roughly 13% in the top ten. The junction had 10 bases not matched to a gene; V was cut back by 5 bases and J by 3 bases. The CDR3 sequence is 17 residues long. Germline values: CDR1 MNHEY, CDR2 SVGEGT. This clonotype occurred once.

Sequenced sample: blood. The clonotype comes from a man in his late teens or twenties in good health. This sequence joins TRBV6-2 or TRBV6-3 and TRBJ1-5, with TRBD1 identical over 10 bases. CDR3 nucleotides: TGTGCCAGCAGTGCCTGGTCCGGGACAGGGGCCAATCAGCCCCAGCATTTT. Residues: CASSAWSGTGANQPQHF.